This T cell receptor beta chain was recovered during a study of Ad26.COV2.S vaccination and SARS-CoV-2 variants. Notes on the study in general: Substantial breadth was reportedly displayed by spike-specific CD8+ and CD4+ T cell responses after vaccination. Non-spike TCR breadth showed similarity between vaccine and placebo recipients.

Per the germline V gene, CDR1 is MNHEY and CDR2 is SVGEGT. The CDR3 has 13 amino acids. V gave up 6 bases and J gave up 8 bases; unmatched junction bases: 6. Method: immunoSEQ multiplex PCR; TCRdb's copy keeps in-frame clones and lacks some. The table includes over 110,000 clones, just over 85% detected once. Of note for this clone: Its antigen is still unknown.

J is TRBJ2-4 and V is TRBV6-2 or TRBV6-3; 8 bases align to TRBD1. This clonotype originated in a human donor who had recovered from COVID-19. Sequences were derived from peripheral blood, sampled after recovery from COVID-19. The chain's CDR3 is CASSYRDRYIQYF. The CDR3 DNA sequence: TGTGCCAGCAGCTATCGGGACAGGTACATTCAGTACTTC.